Presented here are 17 T cell receptor beta chains from one specimen sequenced in a study of T cell responses to AZD1222 COVID-19 vaccine. Assay: immunoSEQ multiplex PCR; the TCRdb copy retains only in-frame clones and omits some. Here the sample spans around 160,000 clones, 93% being singletons. The specimen comprised peripheral blood, sampled on day 0 of AZD1222 vaccination. Receptors were obtained from an adult in good health.

The V call is TRBV20-1, the J call TRBJ1-1; possibly TRBD1 for D (5 bases). With 5 bases removed from V and 7 bases from J, the gap between germline ends came to 11 bases. From germline, CDR1 is DFQATT and CDR2 SNEGSKA (reference sequence). The length of the CDR3 is 11 residues. The CDR3 DNA follows: TGCAGTGCTTGGGCGGGGGATGAAGCTTTCTTT. Translation: CSAWAGDEAFF.

V gene TRBV2 combines with J gene TRBJ2-7; 7 nucleotides line up with TRBD1. The junction had 6 bases not matched to a gene; V was cut back by 4 bases and J by 3 bases. CDR1 and CDR2 from the germline V gene are SNHLY and FYNNEI. This CDR3 comprises 14 residues. The CDR3 DNA sequence: TGTGCCAGCAGTGGGGGGACAGCGATCTACGAGCAGTACTTC. Its protein product is CASSGGTAIYEQYF.

V usage is TRBV7-9 and J usage is TRBJ1-2; 9 bases line up with TRBD1. The CDR3 consists of 15 residues. Germline V gene sequence: CDR1 SEHNR, CDR2 FQNEAQ (reference sequence). Trimming cost V 6 bases and J 7 bases; bases outside gene matches: 12. CDR3 DNA sequence: TGTGCCAGCAGTTTTCCCGGGACAGGGCAATCTGGCTACACCTTC. Translated, it gives CASSFPGTGQSGYTF.

The V call is TRBV2, the J call TRBJ2-3; D could derive from TRBD1 or TRBD2 (5 bases each). The CDR3 has 14 residues. Germline CDR1 is SNHLY and CDR2 is FYNNEI. Trimming took off 5 bases at V and 4 bases at J, with 13 bases between the two ends. CDR3 coding DNA: TGTGCCAGCAGTCCCAGGGTCGGGGCAGATACGCAGTATTTT. Amino acid sequence: CASSPRVGADTQYF.

The chain has TRBV6-5 and TRBJ1-2, with D unresolved. The germline CDR1 and CDR2 sequences are MNHEY and SVGAGI. Trimming removed 0 bases at V and 6 bases at J, with 11 bases between. The CDR3 covers 14 residues. The DNA for the CDR3 is TGTGCCAGCAGTTACTCGAGGCATGGGAATGGCTACACCTTC. Its protein is CASSYSRHGNGYTF.

The genes are TRBV5-4 and TRBJ2-1; the match to TRBD2 covers 8 bases. J gave up 2 bases and V 3 bases, and 4 bases lay outside the gene matches. This CDR3 spans 15 amino acids. Germline lookup yields CDR1 SGHNT and CDR2 YYREEE (reference sequence). CDR3 protein: CASSSGGAPYNEQFF. CDR3 nucleotides: TGTGCCAGCAGCTCGGGAGGGGCCCCCTACAATGAGCAGTTCTTC. Using reference TRBV5-4 and TRBJ2-1 for the parts outside the CDR3, the full variable domain is ETGVTQSPTHLIKTRGQQVTLRCSSQSGHNTVSWYQQALGQGPQFIFQYYREEENGRGNFPPRFSGLQFPNYSSELNVNALELDDSALYLCASSSGGAPYNEQFFGPGTRLTVL.

The chain combines TRBV9 with TRBJ1-4, with 8 nucleotides matching TRBD1. In germline, CDR1 is SGDLS, CDR2 YYNGEE. This CDR3 comprises 14 residues. V lost 4 bases to trimming and J lost 8 bases; unmatched junction nucleotides: 7. CDR3 in DNA: TGTGCCAGCAGCAAAGGACAGGGCTTCGAAAAACTGTTTTTT. It is translated as CASSKGQGFEKLFF.

V usage is TRBV6-5 and J usage is TRBJ1-6; D is possibly TRBD1 (5 bases). Germline CDR1 reads MNHEY; CDR2 reads SVGAGI. V was trimmed by 7 bases and J by 10 bases, leaving 17 bases between them. CDR3 size: 14 residues. The CDR3 is CASTSNGGESPLHF. In DNA, the CDR3 is TGTGCCAGCACCTCAAATGGGGGGGAGTCACCCCTCCACTTT.

This chain connects TRBV4-2 to TRBJ1-1; no reliable D call. The CDR3 runs 12 residues. The germline CDR1 and CDR2 sequences are LGHNA and YNFKEQ. With 8 bases removed from V and 1 base from J, the gap between germline ends came to 8 bases. The CDR3 protein is CASAGGNTEAFF. Written as DNA, the CDR3 is TGTGCCAGCGCCGGCGGGAACACTGAAGCTTTCTTT.

The chain combines TRBV24-1 with TRBJ2-2; a possible D gene is TRBD1 (6 bases). Germline values: CDR1 KGHDR, CDR2 SFDVKD. The CDR3 covers 16 residues. The V gene lost 7 bases and the J gene lost 0 bases, with 14 bases spanning the gap. This CDR3 reads CATSPGTPTNTGELFF. DNA for the CDR3: TGTGCCACCAGCCCCGGGACACCTACGAACACCGGGGAGCTGTTTTTT.

The gene calls are TRBV5-8 and TRBJ1-5; a weak D match, TRBD1 (5 bases). V was pared by 4 bases and J by 2 bases, with 16 bases between. The CDR3 has 16 residues. The germline gives CDR1 SGHTS, CDR2 YDEGEE. The CDR3: CASSPWGGEGNQPQHF. CDR3 sequence (DNA): TGTGCCAGCAGCCCATGGGGGGGTGAGGGCAATCAGCCCCAGCATTTT.

This clone has a handful of counts. J is TRBJ1-5 and V is TRBV19; 8 positions agree with TRBD1. There are 17 residues in the CDR3. Per germline, CDR1 LNHDA and CDR2 SQIVND (reference sequence). V lost 2 bases and J lost 7; bases outside the gene matches: 13. The CDR3 loop is CASSILRRTGRPQPQHF. The CDR3 DNA reads TGTGCCAGTAGTATATTAAGGCGGACAGGGCGTCCACAGCCCCAGCATTTT.

This clone showed up just once. J is TRBJ2-7 and V is TRBV12-2; the table's D gene call, TRBD1, was not cross checked with the DNA. TRBV12-2 has pseudogene status. The CDR3 covers 16 residues. The CDR3 region is CASRLAGHTSSYEQYF. CDR3 DNA sequence: TGTGCAAGTCGCTTAGCGGGACATACGAGCTCCTACGAGCAGTACTTC.

This clone was seen a single time. The chain couples TRBV4-1 to TRBJ1-1; D remains unclear. CDR1 is MGHRA, CDR2 YSYEKL, per germline. V lost 3 bases and J lost 3, with 14 bases in between. The CDR3 has 15 residues. The CDR3 loop is CASSHDPKGYTEAFF. The CDR3 region has the DNA TGCGCCAGCAGCCACGACCCGAAGGGCTACACTGAAGCTTTCTTT.

This rearrangement joins TRBV2 to TRBJ1-4, with D uncertain. Germline V gene lookup returns CDR1 SNHLY and CDR2 FYNNEI. Trimming took 10 bases from V and 4 from J, leaving 25 bases between them. The CDR3 runs to 17 residues. The CDR3 spells CANADSTRTGGNEKLFF. CDR3 in DNA: TGTGCCAACGCAGATTCGACACGTACCGGTGGTAATGAAAAACTGTTTTTT.

The chain carries TRBV19 and TRBJ2-7; 8 bases are a match to TRBD1. Germline CDR1 LNHDA, CDR2 SQIVND (reference sequence). J lost 4 bases, V lost 6 bases, and 11 bases had no gene match. This CDR3 has 15 residues. The CDR3 is CASSEPGQVTYEQYF. CDR3 coding DNA: TGTGCCAGTAGCGAACCGGGACAGGTAACGTACGAGCAGTACTTC.

The chain joins TRBV7-2 to TRBJ2-5; a weak D match, TRBD2 (6 bases). The V and J ends lost 2 bases and 5 bases respectively, with 18 bases between them. The length of the CDR3 is 16 residues. The germline gives CDR1 SGHTA, CDR2 FQGNSA. The chain's CDR3 is CASSLSVGTALETQYF. CDR3 coding DNA: TGTGCCAGCAGCTTATCTGTCGGGACTGCGTTGGAGACCCAGTACTTC.